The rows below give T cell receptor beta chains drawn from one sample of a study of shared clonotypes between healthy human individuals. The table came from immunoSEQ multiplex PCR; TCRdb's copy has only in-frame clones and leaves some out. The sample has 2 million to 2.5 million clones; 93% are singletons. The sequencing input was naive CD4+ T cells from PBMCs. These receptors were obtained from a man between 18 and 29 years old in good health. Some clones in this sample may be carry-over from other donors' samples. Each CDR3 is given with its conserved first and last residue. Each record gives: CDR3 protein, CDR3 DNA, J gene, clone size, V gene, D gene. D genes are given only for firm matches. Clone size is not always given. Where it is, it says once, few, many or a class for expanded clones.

CASSIPGTEAFF	TGCGCCAGCAGCATCCCGGGGACTGAAGCTTTCTTT	TRBJ1-1	once	TRBV5-1	NA
CASSFSGTPNTEAFF	TGTGCCAGCAGCTTCTCCGGGACGCCGAACACTGAAGCTTTCTTT	TRBJ1-1	NA	TRBV7-9	NA
CATRQEGNNEQFF	TGTGCCACCAGACAGGAGGGTAACAATGAGCAGTTCTTC	TRBJ2-1	NA	TRBV7-8	NA
CASQNGGSETQYF	TGTGCCTCTCAAAACGGGGGGAGCGAGACCCAGTACTTC	TRBJ2-5	NA	TRBV18	TRBD2
CAISENLAGEDEQYF	TGTGCCATCAGTGAGAACCTAGCGGGAGAGGACGAGCAGTACTTC	TRBJ2-7	NA	TRBV10-3	TRBD2
CASSLFGPGGVINPQHF	TGTGCCAGCAGTCTTTTCGGACCGGGTGGTGTGATAAATCCCCAGCATTTT	TRBJ1-5	NA	TRBV2	NA
CASSELQGKPSISSYEQYF	TGTGCCAGCAGCGAGTTACAGGGGAAACCATCTATAAGCTCCTACGAGCAGTACTTC	TRBJ2-7	once	TRBV7-9	TRBD1
CASSRSGSYNEQFF	TGTGCCAGCAGCCGTAGCGGGTCATACAATGAGCAGTTCTTC	TRBJ2-1	NA	TRBV7-2	TRBD2
CASSFQGAQTGELFF	TGCGCCAGCAGCTTCCAGGGGGCGCAGACCGGGGAGCTGTTTTTT	TRBJ2-2	NA	TRBV5-1	TRBD1
CSAREQYF	TGCAGTGCTAGAGAACAGTACTTC	TRBJ2-4	NA	TRBV20-1	NA
CASSLSGNPNEQYF	TGTGCCAGCAGTTTATCCGGGAACCCGAACGAGCAGTACTTC	TRBJ2-7	NA	TRBV28	NA
CASSPRPGLPTDEQFF	TGTGCCAGCAGCCCCCGCCCGGGACTCCCGACGGATGAGCAGTTCTTC	TRBJ2-1	NA	TRBV9	NA
CASRRRGNINEKLFF	TGTGCCAGCAGAAGACGGGGGAATATTAATGAAAAACTGTTTTTT	TRBJ1-4	NA	TRBV6-5	NA
CASSLAARERYEQYF	TGTGCCAGCAGCTTAGCCGCCAGGGAACGCTACGAGCAGTACTTC	TRBJ2-7	NA	TRBV7-9	NA
CASSPWVARVSRVSSEQFF	TGTGCCAGCAGCCCTTGGGTGGCTCGGGTCTCTCGTGTGTCTAGCGAGCAGTTCTTC	TRBJ2-1	NA	TRBV7-9	NA
CASSLGGGEGETQYF	TGTGCCAGCAGCTTGGGTGGAGGGGAAGGGGAGACCCAGTACTTC	TRBJ2-5	NA	TRBV7-9	NA